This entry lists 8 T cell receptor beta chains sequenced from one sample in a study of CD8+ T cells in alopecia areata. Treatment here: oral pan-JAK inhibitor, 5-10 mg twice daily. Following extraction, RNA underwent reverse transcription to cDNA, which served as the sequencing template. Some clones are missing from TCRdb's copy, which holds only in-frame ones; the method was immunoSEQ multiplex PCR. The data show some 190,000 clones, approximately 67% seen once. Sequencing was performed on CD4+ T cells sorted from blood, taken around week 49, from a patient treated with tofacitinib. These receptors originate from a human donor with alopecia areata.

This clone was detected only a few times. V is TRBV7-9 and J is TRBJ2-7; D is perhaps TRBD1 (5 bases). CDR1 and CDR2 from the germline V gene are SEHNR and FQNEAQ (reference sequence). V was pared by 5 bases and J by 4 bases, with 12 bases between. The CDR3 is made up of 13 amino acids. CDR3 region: CASSLEGEYEQYF. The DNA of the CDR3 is TGTGCCAGCAGCCTCGAAGGGGAATACGAGCAGTACTTC.

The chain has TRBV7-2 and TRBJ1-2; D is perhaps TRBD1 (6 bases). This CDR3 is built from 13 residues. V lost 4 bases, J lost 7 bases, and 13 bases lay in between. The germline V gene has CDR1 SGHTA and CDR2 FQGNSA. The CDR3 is CASSSGTNGGYTF. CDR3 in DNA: TGTGCCAGCAGCTCCGGGACAAACGGTGGCTACACCTTC.

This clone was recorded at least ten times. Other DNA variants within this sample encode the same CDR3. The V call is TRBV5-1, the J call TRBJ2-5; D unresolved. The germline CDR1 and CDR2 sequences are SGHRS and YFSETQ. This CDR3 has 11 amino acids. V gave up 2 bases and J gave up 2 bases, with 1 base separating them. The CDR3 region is CASSLQETQYF. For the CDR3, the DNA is TGCGCCAGCAGCTTACAAGAGACCCAGTACTTC.

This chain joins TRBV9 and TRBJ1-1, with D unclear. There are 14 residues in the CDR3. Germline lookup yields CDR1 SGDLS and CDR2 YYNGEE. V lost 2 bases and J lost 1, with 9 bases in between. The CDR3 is CASSVSQTNTEAFF. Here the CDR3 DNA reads TGTGCCAGCAGCGTGTCCCAAACGAACACTGAAGCTTTCTTT.

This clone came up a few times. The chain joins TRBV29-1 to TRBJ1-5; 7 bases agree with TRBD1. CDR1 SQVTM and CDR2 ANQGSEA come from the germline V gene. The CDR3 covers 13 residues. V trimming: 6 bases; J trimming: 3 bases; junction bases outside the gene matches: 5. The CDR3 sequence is CSVGGQPNQPQHF. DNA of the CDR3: TGCAGCGTGGGGGGACAGCCCAATCAGCCCCAGCATTTT. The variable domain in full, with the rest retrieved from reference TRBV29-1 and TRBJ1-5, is SAVISQKPSRDICQRGTSLTIQCQVDSQVTMMFWYRQQPGQSLTLIATANQGSEATYESGFVIDKFPISRPNLTFSTLTVSNMSPEDSSIYLCSVGGQPNQPQHFGDGTRLSIL.

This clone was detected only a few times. DNA for the CDR3: TGCGCCAGCAGCCAAGATTTGGCATTCCAAGAGACCCAGTACTTC. It codes for CASSQDLAFQETQYF. The chain couples TRBV4-3 to TRBJ2-5; D is unresolved. The V gene lost 0 bases and the J gene lost 1 base, with 9 bases spanning the gap. The length of the CDR3 is 15 residues. Germline loops: CDR1 LGHNA, CDR2 YSLEER.

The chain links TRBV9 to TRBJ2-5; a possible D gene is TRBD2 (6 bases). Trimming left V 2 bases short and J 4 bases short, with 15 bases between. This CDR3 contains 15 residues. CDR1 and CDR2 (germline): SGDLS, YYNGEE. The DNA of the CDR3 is TGTGCCAGCAGCGTGGTAGGAGGGTCATTAGAGACCCAGTACTTC. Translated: CASSVVGGSLETQYF.

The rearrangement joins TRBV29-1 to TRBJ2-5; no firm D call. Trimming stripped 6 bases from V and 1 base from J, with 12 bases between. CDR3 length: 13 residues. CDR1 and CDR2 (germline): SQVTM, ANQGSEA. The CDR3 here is CSVSQSFQETQYF. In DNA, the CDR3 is TGCAGCGTCTCCCAGAGTTTCCAAGAGACCCAGTACTTC.